The source of this T cell receptor beta chain is a study of brain T cells in children with intractable seizures. The germline CDR1 and CDR2 sequences are LNHDA and SQIVND (reference sequence). Between the trimmed V and J ends, which lost 5 bases and 0 bases, there was a span of 7 bases. This CDR3 spans 13 amino acids. Points from the study as a whole: Clones missing pre-surgery may reflect undersampling of that blood sample. Only CDR3 sequence similarity suggested viral specificity, without known HCMV serostatus.

Time point meaning: blood from clinic visit 5 months post-surgery; TSC patient then seizure free. Sequencing was limited to surgery cases with top T cell transcript signatures in brain tissue. The table came from immunoSEQ multiplex PCR; TCRdb's copy has only in-frame clones and leaves some out. The sample holds approximately 330,000 clones, approximately 93% seen once. The sample holds a few counts of this clone. The antigen remains unidentified. The sequencing here drew on peripheral blood, taken 4 to 6 months after surgery. The chain employs TRBV19 and TRBJ1-1; no firm D call. This TCR was sampled from a boy younger than two with tuberous sclerosis and intractable seizures. DNA of the CDR3: TGTGCCAGTAGTGATTGGCTGAACACTGAAGCTTTCTTT. It codes for CASSDWLNTEAFF.